This T cell receptor (beta chain) was found in a study of vaccination and CD4 T cells after COVID-19. Looking at the study overall: Post-vaccine sampling followed dose two by a median roughly 74 days (range 14 to 241). The control cultures got either a CEFX pool, an HIV-1 Nef pool, or no peptide at all. Findings and limits, study-wide: From a median of roughly 21 to 38, SARS-CoV-2-reactive clonotypes increased, though not significantly.

A note on this clonotype: Antigen specificity is unknown.

Cultured CD4+ T-cell DNA underwent Oncomine TCR Beta short-read sequencing. TCRdb called the PCR reads again in MiXCR, with one record for every CDR3 protein. The data hold about 18,000 distinct CDR3 sequences, with 45% to 60% observed a single time. Germline assignment: CDR1 DFQATT and CDR2 SNEGSKA (reference sequence). Trimming pared 0 bases from V and 1 base from J, leaving 13 bases between. CDR3 size: 16 residues. The treatment here: roughly nine-day PBMC culture with coronavirus spike peptide pools or control peptides (ViraFEST assay). The chain couples TRBV20-1 to TRBJ2-4; D might be TRBD2 (5 bases). Specimen: CD4+ T cells from blood, cultured in vitro, collected after SARS-CoV-2 vaccination. The TCR was taken from a human donor who had recovered from COVID-19. CDR3 bases: TGCAGTGCTAGAGAGGCCTCCGGGATCGCCAAAAACATTCAGTACTTC. This gives the protein CSAREASGIAKNIQYF.